Presented here are 21 T cell receptor beta chains from one specimen sequenced in a study of T-cell reconstitution after alpha-beta-depleted transplantation in children (TCRdb year 2016). The label giving this sample's time point can be read as: day 60 (about 2 months) after transplantation. The sample's treatment or condition label is to be understood as: allogeneic hematopoietic cell transplantation with graft depleted of TCRalphabeta T cells and CD19 B cells. The library was built by means of PCR. The sequencing machine was an Illumina HiSeq 2500. To normalize quantification of the TCRbeta repertoire, the TCR libraries were built with molecular barcoding that relied on unique molecular identifiers. The public reads were reanalyzed by TCRdb: fastp trimming at Q25, MiXCR alignment, in-frame beta chains only. Each record represents a unique CDR3 protein, reported with the most common genes and DNA among its rows. In all, the sample holds some 3,300 distinct CDR3 sequences, and 22% of those were seen once. The biggest ten clones account for about 25% of the sample.

The sequenced sample was PBMCs, mostly from graft donor cells, obtained 60 days after TCRalphabeta/CD19-depleted stem cell transplant. The receptors derive from a male patient aged 2-9 years who had a stem cell transplant for acute lymphoblastic leukemia, so the T cells may come from the graft donor.

The V call is TRBV21-1, the J call TRBJ2-2; TRBD2, the table's D call, was not compared with the DNA. TRBV21-1 constitutes a pseudogene. This CDR3 contains 19 residues. The CDR3 here is CASSKALGLAGGSVGELFF. The CDR3 region has the DNA TGTGCCAGCAGCAAAGCCCTGGGACTAGCGGGAGGGAGCGTCGGGGAGCTGTTTTTT.

Judged by abundance, this clonotype is large. This sequence joins TRBV9 and TRBJ1-5; no reliable D call. Trimming took 4 bases from V and 5 from J, leaving 19 bases between them. This CDR3 comprises 16 residues. Germline V lookup: CDR1 SGDLS, CDR2 YYNGEE. CDR3 amino acids: CASSPFSWERDQPQHF. CDR3 in DNA: TGTGCCAGCAGCCCTTTTAGTTGGGAAAGGGATCAGCCCCAGCATTTT. Variable domain in full (rest from reference TRBV9 and TRBJ1-5): DSGVTQTPKHLITATGQRVTLRCSPRSGDLSVYWYQQSLDQGLQFLIQYYNGEERAKGNILERFSAQQFPDLHSELNLSSLELGDSALYFCASSPFSWERDQPQHFGDGTRLSIL.

This clonotype was recorded many times. V is TRBV4-1 and J is TRBJ2-6; possible D gene TRBD1, 5 bases. This CDR3 has 19 amino acids. Trimming pared 1 base from V and 0 bases from J, leaving 16 bases between. The germline V gene has CDR1 MGHRA and CDR2 YSYEKL. CDR3 sequence: CASSQGIGDSPSGANVLTF. The CDR3 DNA reads as TGCGCCAGCAGCCAAGGGATCGGCGACAGCCCCTCTGGGGCCAACGTCCTGACTTTC.

This clonotype was counted many times. The J gene is TRBJ1-4, the V gene TRBV12-2; TRBD1, the D gene given by the table, was not confirmed from the DNA. TRBV12-2 is reported as a pseudogene. This CDR3 is built from 15 residues. This chain's CDR3 is CASRSPGQSNEKLFF. The CDR3 DNA follows: TGTGCAAGTCGCTCTCCGGGACAGAGTAATGAAAAACTGTTTTTT.

The sample holds many counts of this clonotype. This sequence joins TRBV10-3 and TRBJ2-7; D may correspond to TRBD1 or TRBD2 (5 bases each). The germline V gene has CDR1 ENHRY and CDR2 SYGVKD. V was pared by 3 bases and J by 4 bases, with 25 bases between. This CDR3 is 18 amino acids long. DNA for the CDR3: TGTGCCATCAGTGATGGGGCGAGGGGCTACAAGGCAATGTACGAGCAGTACTTC. Protein: CAISDGARGYKAMYEQYF.

This clonotype came up many times. Here the CDR3 DNA reads TGTGCCAGCAGCGGTCACAGCTACACCTTC. This translates into CASSGHSYTF. J is TRBJ1-2 and V is TRBV7-9; D is undetermined. Trimming removed 5 bases from V and 9 bases from J, with 7 bases in between. Looked up from germline, CDR1 is SEHNR and CDR2 is FQNEAQ (reference sequence). The CDR3 covers 10 residues.

In its sample, this clonotype is medium-sized. The chain carries TRBV2 and TRBJ2-3; the D gene could be TRBD1 or TRBD2 (5 bases each). There are 14 residues in the CDR3. The V gene lost 3 bases and the J gene lost 1 base, with 8 bases spanning the gap. Germline V gene lookup returns CDR1 SNHLY and CDR2 FYNNEI. The DNA of the CDR3 is TGTGCCAGCAGTGATCAGGGACGCACAGATACGCAGTATTTT. It yields the protein CASSDQGRTDTQYF.

In this sample, this clonotype turned up many times. The V and J genes are TRBV5-1 and TRBJ1-5; perhaps TRBD1 as D (5 bases). The V gene's germline CDR1 is SGHRS and CDR2 YFSETQ. The ends were cut back, 4 bases at V and 4 bases at J, with 21 bases in the middle. There are 17 residues in the CDR3. The CDR3 nucleotides are TGCGCCAGCAGCCTGCGGGGTCTGGGCAGGGCAAATCAGCCCCAGCATTTT. It translates to CASSLRGLGRANQPQHF.

Judged by abundance, this clonotype is medium-sized (0.01 to 0.1%). The chain couples TRBV28 to TRBJ2-1; D is unresolved. The CDR3 length is 14 residues. V lost 5 bases and J lost 0, with 8 bases in between. Per the germline V gene, CDR1 is MDHEN and CDR2 is SYDVKM. The CDR3 loop reads CASSPHTSYNEQFF. In DNA form, the CDR3 reads TGTGCCAGCAGTCCTCACACCTCCTACAATGAGCAGTTCTTC.

This clonotype is medium-sized. V gene TRBV28 combines with J gene TRBJ2-2, with D uncertain. V shed 6 bases and J shed 7 bases, with 9 bases lying between them. This CDR3 contains 12 residues. Germline CDR1 and CDR2: MDHEN and SYDVKM. CDR3 in amino acids: CASSSSLGELFF. The CDR3 DNA follows: TGTGCCAGCAGCTCATCACTCGGGGAGCTGTTTTTT.

The V and J genes are TRBV10-3 and TRBJ1-2; D call uncertain. V lost 0 bases and J 4 bases, leaving 12 bases between the germline ends. The CDR3 consists of 15 residues. CDR1 is ENHRY and CDR2 is SYGVKD in the germline V gene. Here the CDR3 DNA reads TGTGCCATCAGTGAGTCCGCAGGCTACAGCTATGGCTACACCTTC. This encodes CAISESAGYSYGYTF.

This clonotype appeared many times. The chain recombines TRBV10-2 with TRBJ1-6; no clear D gene. This CDR3 contains 13 residues. The germline V and J ends were trimmed by 2 bases and 7 bases, with 6 bases remaining between them. Germline CDR1 WSHSY, CDR2 SAAADI. Here the CDR3 reads CASSEGLNSPLHF. The CDR3, as DNA: TGCGCCAGCAGTGAGGGACTCAATTCACCCCTCCACTTT.

V and J are TRBV9 and TRBJ2-1; 9 bases agree with TRBD2. The germline V gene has CDR1 SGDLS and CDR2 YYNGEE. The CDR3 has 15 amino acids. The V segment lost 0 bases and the J segment 8 bases; nucleotides outside the gene matches: 6. The CDR3 reads CASSVGVAGEDEQFF. The DNA for the CDR3 is TGTGCCAGCAGCGTAGGAGTAGCGGGAGAGGATGAGCAGTTCTTC.

V usage is TRBV4-1 and J usage is TRBJ1-1; no clear D. The CDR3 covers 15 residues. Per the germline V gene, CDR1 is MGHRA and CDR2 is YSYEKL. V was shortened by 1 base and J by 3 bases, with 12 bases between the two germline ends. The CDR3 bases are TGCGCCAGCAGCCAAGCTGGAGGGCGTTACACTGAAGCTTTCTTT. It is translated as CASSQAGGRYTEAFF.

V and J are TRBV20-1 and TRBJ2-5, with TRBD1 matching over 10 bases. CDR1 is DFQATT, CDR2 SNEGSKA, per germline (reference sequence). V gave up 2 bases and J gave up 4 bases; unmatched junction bases: 10. This CDR3 contains 16 residues. Written as DNA, the CDR3 is TGCAGTGCTAGACCCTTTAGACAGGGGGCAACAGAGACCCAGTACTTC. It encodes CSARPFRQGATETQYF.

This clonotype was found many times. The chain combines TRBV7-2 with TRBJ2-7; 8 bases map to TRBD1. The germline CDR1 and CDR2 sequences are SGHTA and FQGNSA. The CDR3 is 18 residues long. After removal of 3 bases from V and 3 bases from J, the junction contained 16 bases not matched to a gene. This CDR3 is CASSFTRQGPSGNYEQYF. The CDR3 coding sequence is TGTGCCAGCAGCTTCACAAGACAGGGGCCCTCGGGGAACTACGAGCAGTACTTC.

This clonotype was counted once. V and J are TRBV5-2 and TRBJ1-1; TRBD1, the table's D call, lacks a check against the DNA. TRBV5-2 is a documented pseudogene. The CDR3 length is 15 residues. The CDR3 sequence is CAMGPGVIGYTEAFF. The CDR3 DNA reads TGTGCCATGGGCCCCGGGGTCATCGGCTACACTGAAGCTTTCTTT.

This clonotype was counted at least ten times. This rearrangement joins TRBV4-1 to TRBJ1-1; TRBD1 agrees at 7 bases. The CDR3 covers 18 residues. Germline loops: CDR1 MGHRA, CDR2 YSYEKL. V dropped 2 bases and J dropped 0; count of bases not matched to a gene: 12. CDR3 region: CASSQPHGTVTLNTEAFF. CDR3 in DNA: TGCGCCAGCAGCCAACCGCACGGGACAGTGACCTTGAACACTGAAGCTTTCTTT.

This clonotype was detected ten times or more. The chain has TRBV28 and TRBJ2-5, with no clear D. CDR1 and CDR2 (germline): MDHEN, SYDVKM. This CDR3 comprises 15 residues. V lost 2 bases and J lost 7, with 17 bases in between. For the CDR3, the DNA is TGTGCCAGCAGTTTAGGAGTGGCGGTCCGGGTGACCCAGTACTTC. As protein: CASSLGVAVRVTQYF.

This clonotype qualifies as medium-sized. The genes are TRBV6-5 and TRBJ1-1, with D maybe TRBD1 (6 bases). V gave up 6 bases and J gave up 3 bases, with 14 bases separating them. The CDR3 sequence is 14 residues long. CDR1 is MNHEY, CDR2 SVGAGI, per germline. The CDR3 sequence is CASRGGQKYTEAFF. The DNA of the CDR3 is TGTGCCAGCAGGGGGGGCCAGAAGTACACTGAAGCTTTCTTT.

In this sample, this clonotype is medium-sized. The chain has TRBV7-9 and TRBJ2-3; D might be TRBD1 or TRBD2, each matching 5 bases. The length of the CDR3 is 16 residues. V dropped 8 bases and J dropped 1 base, with 19 bases sitting between them. The V gene's germline CDR1 is SEHNR and CDR2 FQNEAQ (reference sequence). The CDR3 sequence is CASYGVGAKRTDTQYF. The CDR3 DNA sequence: TGTGCCAGCTACGGTGTCGGGGCCAAACGCACAGATACGCAGTATTTT. The whole variable domain, filled in from reference TRBV7-9 and TRBJ2-3, reads DTGVSQNPRHKITKRGQNVTFRCDPISEHNRLYWYRQTLGQGPEFLTYFQNEAQLEKSRLLSDRFSAERPKGSFSTLEIQRTEQGDSAMYLCASYGVGAKRTDTQYFGPGTRLTVL.